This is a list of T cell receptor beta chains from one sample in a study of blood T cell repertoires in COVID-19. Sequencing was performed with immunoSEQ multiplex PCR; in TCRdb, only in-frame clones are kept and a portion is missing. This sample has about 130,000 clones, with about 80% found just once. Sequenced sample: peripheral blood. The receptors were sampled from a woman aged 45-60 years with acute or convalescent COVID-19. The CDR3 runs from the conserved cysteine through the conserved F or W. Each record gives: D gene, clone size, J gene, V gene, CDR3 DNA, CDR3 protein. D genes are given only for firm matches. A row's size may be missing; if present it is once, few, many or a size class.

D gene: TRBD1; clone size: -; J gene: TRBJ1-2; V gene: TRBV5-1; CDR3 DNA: TGCGCCAGCAGCTTGGTAGGGACAGCTAATAGCGGCTATGGCTACACCTTC; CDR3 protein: CASSLVGTANSGYGYTF
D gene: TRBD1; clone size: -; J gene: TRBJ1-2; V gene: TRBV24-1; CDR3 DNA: TGTGCCACCAGTGATGGGACAGGGGTTTTTGGCTACACCTTC; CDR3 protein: CATSDGTGVFGYTF
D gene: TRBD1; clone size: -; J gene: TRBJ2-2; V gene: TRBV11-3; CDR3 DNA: TGTGCCAGCAGCCAAAGGACAGGGACCGGGGAGCTGTTTTTT; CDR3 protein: CASSQRTGTGELFF
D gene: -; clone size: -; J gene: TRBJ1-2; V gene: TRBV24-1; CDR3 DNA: TGTGCCACCAGTGAGGGAGTCAGCTATGGCTACACCTTC; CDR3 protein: CATSEGVSYGYTF
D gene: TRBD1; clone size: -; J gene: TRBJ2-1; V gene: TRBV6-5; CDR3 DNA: TGTGCCTCAAGCGGGACAGGGACCTCCTTTGAGCAGTTCTTC; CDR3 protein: CASSGTGTSFEQFF
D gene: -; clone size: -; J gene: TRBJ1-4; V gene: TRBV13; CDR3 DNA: TGTGCCAGCAGCTCCGGGGCAACTAATGAAAAACTGTTTTTT; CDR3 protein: CASSSGATNEKLFF
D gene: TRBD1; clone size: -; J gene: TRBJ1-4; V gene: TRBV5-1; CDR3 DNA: TGCGCCAGCAGTTCATCGACAGGGGGCGGGCGTGAAAAACTGTTTTTT; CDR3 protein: CASSSSTGGGREKLFF
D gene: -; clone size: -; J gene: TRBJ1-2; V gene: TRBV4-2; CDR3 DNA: TGTGCCAGCAGCCCGTCTGCAGGGGATGGCTACACCTTC; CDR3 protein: CASSPSAGDGYTF
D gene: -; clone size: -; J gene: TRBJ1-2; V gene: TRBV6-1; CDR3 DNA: TGTGCCAGCAGTGAAAAGTTCGGTGGTGACTATGGCTACACCTTC; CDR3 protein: CASSEKFGGDYGYTF
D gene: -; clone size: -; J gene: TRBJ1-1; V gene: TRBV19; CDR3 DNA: TGTGCCAGTAGTGGGGCAGGGGCGAGGAACACTGAAGCTTTCTTT; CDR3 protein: CASSGAGARNTEAFF
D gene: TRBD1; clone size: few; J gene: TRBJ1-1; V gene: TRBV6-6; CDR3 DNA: TGTGCCAGCAGTTACAGGGGACAGTTGAACACTGAAGCTTTCTTT; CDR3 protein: CASSYRGQLNTEAFF
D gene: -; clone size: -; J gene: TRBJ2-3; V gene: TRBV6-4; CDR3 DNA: TGTGCCAGCAGTGACTCGAGTGTTGCGGGGGCCTCAGATACGCAGTATTTT; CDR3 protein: CASSDSSVAGASDTQYF
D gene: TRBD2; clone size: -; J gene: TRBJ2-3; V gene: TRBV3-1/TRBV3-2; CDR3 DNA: TGTGCCAGCAGCCAAGATGGGCGGGGGGGCGGTAAAGATACGCAGTATTTT; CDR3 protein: CASSQDGRGGGKDTQYF
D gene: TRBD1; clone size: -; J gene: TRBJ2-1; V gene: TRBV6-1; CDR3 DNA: TGTGCCAGCAGTGAACCTGGACAGGGCGTCTGGGTTGGTGAGCAGTTCTTC; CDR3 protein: CASSEPGQGVWVGEQFF
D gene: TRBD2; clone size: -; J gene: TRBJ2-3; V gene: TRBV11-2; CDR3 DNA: TGTGCCAGCAGCGGGGGGGTACAAGATACGCAGTATTTT; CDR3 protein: CASSGGVQDTQYF
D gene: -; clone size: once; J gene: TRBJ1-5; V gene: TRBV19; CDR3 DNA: TGTGCCAGTAGTATAGCAGGGAGCAATCAGCCCCAGCATTTT; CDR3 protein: CASSIAGSNQPQHF
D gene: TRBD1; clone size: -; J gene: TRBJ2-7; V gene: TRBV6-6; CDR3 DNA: TGTGCCAGCAGCCGTCCTCCGGGACAGGGGATCTACGAGCAGTACTTC; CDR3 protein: CASSRPPGQGIYEQYF
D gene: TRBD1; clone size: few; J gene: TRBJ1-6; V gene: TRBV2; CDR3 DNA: TGTGCCAGCAACCGGGACAGGAATTCACCCCTCCACTTT; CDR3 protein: CASNRDRNSPLHF
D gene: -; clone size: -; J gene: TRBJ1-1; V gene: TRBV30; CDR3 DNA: TGTGCCTGGAGTGCCGGACAGAACACTGAAGCTTTCTTT; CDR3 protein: CAWSAGQNTEAFF